A selection of T cell receptor beta chains follows, all from one sample in a study of T cells in Graves' hyperthyroidism and ophthalmopathy. TCRdb reprocessed the multiplex PCR reads with MiXCR, giving one entry per CDR3 protein. Of approximately 400,000 distinct CDR3 sequences in the sample, more than 15% are singletons; the top ten hold around a quarter. The sequenced sample consisted of blood. The receptors were sampled from a woman aged 18-29 years with Graves' hyperthyroidism that later progressed to Graves' ophthalmopathy. The CDR3 runs from the conserved cysteine through the conserved F or W. The D gene is left open where the match is weak. Clone size is shown for a subset of rows, as once, few, many or a class of expanded clone.

>few|TRBJ1-1|NA|TRBV25-1
TGTGCCAGCAGTGAATCGGGGTTTAGGAGGGGGATGAACACTGAAGCTTTCTTT
CASSESGFRRGMNTEAFF
>many|TRBJ2-7|TRBD2|TRBV4-3
TGCGCCAGCAGCCAACGTAGCGGGAGAGGGCACGAGCAGTACTTC
CASSQRSGRGHEQYF
>many|TRBJ1-1|NA|TRBV12-3/TRBV12-4
TGTGCCAGCCGCCCAGGTGCGCAGCCCACTGAAGCTTTCTTT
CASRPGAQPTEAFF
>many|TRBJ2-7|NA|TRBV28
TGTGCCAGCAGTTCCGGGACAAGGGCCTACGAGCAGTACTTC
CASSSGTRAYEQYF
>NA|TRBJ2-1|NA|TRBV12-3/TRBV12-4
TGTGCCAGCAGGGGGGGGATAGGGGGCAACAATGAGCAGTTCTTC
CASRGGIGGNNEQFF
>many|TRBJ2-4|NA|TRBV30
TGTGCCTGGAGTGGGGCGAGTAGCGGAATTCAGTACTTC
CAWSGASSGIQYF
>many|TRBJ2-5|NA|TRBV18
TGTGCCAGCTCACCACTCCTAGAGACCCAGTACTTC
CASSPLLETQYF
>many|TRBJ2-3|NA|TRBV14
TGTGCCAGCAGCCAAGGTAGCGGTTTTCGCACAGATACGCAGTATTTT
CASSQGSGFRTDTQYF
>many|TRBJ1-4|NA|TRBV3-1
TGTGCCAGCAGCCAAGGCCCCAGGGTAGATGAAAAACTGTTTTTT
CASSQGPRVDEKLFF
>NA|TRBJ2-1|TRBD1|TRBV19
TGTGCCTGGTACAGGGGCAATGAGCAGTTCTTC
CAWYRGNEQFF
>many|TRBJ2-5|NA|TRBV28
TGTGCCAGCAGTTCGAGTCGGGGCGGAGCCCTCCGGCGGGGCCAAGAGACCCAGTACTTC
CASSSSRGGALRRGQETQYF
>few|TRBJ1-5|NA|TRBV6-2/TRBV6-3
TGTGCCAGCAGGCGACACGAAGCGGGCAATCAGCCCCAGCATTTT
CASRRHEAGNQPQHF
>many|TRBJ2-3|TRBD2|TRBV28
TGTGCCAGCAGTTTTTTCAGGCGGGAGGATGGCACAGATACGCAGTATTTT
CASSFFRREDGTDTQYF
>NA|TRBJ1-5|NA|TRBV28
TGTGCCAGCAGTCCTCCCCAGCATTTT
CASSPPQHF
>many|TRBJ2-7|NA|TRBV20-1
TGCAGTGCTAGAGATCTGGGCAGGGGTAGTGGGGTCCACTCGTTTTACGAGCAGTACTTC
CSARDLGRGSGVHSFYEQYF
>few|TRBJ1-1|NA|TRBV15
TGTGCCACCAGCAGAGAAAGGAACACTGGAGCTTTCTTT
CATSRERNTGAFF
>NA|TRBJ2-3|NA|TRBV27
TGTGCCAGCAGTTTACGTACCGGGGGAGCGACAGATACGCAGTATTTT
CASSLRTGGATDTQYF
>many|TRBJ2-7|TRBD1|TRBV27
TGTGCCAGCAGACCCGGGACAGGGAGCTCCTACGAGCAGTACTTC
CASRPGTGSSYEQYF
>NA|TRBJ2-2|TRBD2|TRBV28
TGTGCCAGCAGTCCTTGGGCTAGCGGGAGCTTAATTGCCGGGGAGCTGTTTTTT
CASSPWASGSLIAGELFF
>NA|TRBJ2-1|TRBD1|TRBV7-2
TGTGCCAGCAGCTTGCGGACAGGGGGCTCTGGCAATGAGCAGTTCTTC
CASSLRTGGSGNEQFF
>NA|TRBJ2-4|NA|TRBV3-1
TGTGCCAGCAGCCAAGGTGGCGGGTCTCAGTACTTC
CASSQGGGSQYF
>few|TRBJ1-6|NA|TRBV2
TGTGCCAGCAAGGGGTCCTTGGATTCACCCCTCCACTTT
CASKGSLDSPLHF
>few|TRBJ1-1|NA|TRBV5-5
TGTGCCAGCAGCTTCAACTCAGGCGTAGTGGACACTGAAGCTTTCTTT
CASSFNSGVVDTEAFF
>NA|TRBJ1-1|TRBD1|TRBV7-8
TGTGCCAGCAGCAAGACAGGGGTGGAGACTGAAGCTTTCTTT
CASSKTGVETEAFF
>many|TRBJ1-4|NA|TRBV28
TGTGCCAGCAGTTTAGGGCAGGATGGGGCAAAACTGTTTTTT
CASSLGQDGAKLFF
>many|TRBJ2-7|NA|TRBV7-6
TGTGCCAGCAGCCCTTCCGAGGGAGAGCAGTACTTC
CASSPSEGEQYF
>few|TRBJ2-1|NA|TRBV4-3
TGCGCCAGCAGCCATATACAGGGATGCCATGAGCAGTTCTTC
CASSHIQGCHEQFF
>many|TRBJ2-1|TRBD2|TRBV20-1
TGCAGTGCAACTAGCGGGAGGGAATCCTACAATGAGCAGTTCTTC
CSATSGRESYNEQFF
>NA|TRBJ2-1|NA|TRBV14
TGTGCCAGCAGCCAAGAGTGGGGCTCAAACAATGAGCAGTTCTTC
CASSQEWGSNNEQFF
>many|TRBJ2-3|NA|TRBV2
TGTGCCAGCAGCTCCGACGGGGGACGCACGAAAGCGGATACGCAGTATTTT
CASSSDGGRTKADTQYF
>many|TRBJ1-1|NA|TRBV30
TGTGCCTGGAGTACTGGGGGCATAACTGAAGCTTTCTTT
CAWSTGGITEAFF